These T cell receptor beta chains were read from a single sample in a study of blood T cell repertoires in COVID-19. Only in-frame clones appear in the TCRdb table, and some are missing; sequencing was by immunoSEQ multiplex PCR. Here the sample spans under 300,000 clones, approximately 90% being singletons. Sequences were obtained from PBMCs or T cells enriched from blood (not recorded which). These receptors originate from a woman aged 35 to 49 with acute COVID-19. Each CDR3 is given with its conserved first and last residue. D genes are given only for firm matches. Size values are once, few and many counts, or a class for expanded clones, and some rows have none.

d_gene,j_gene,v_gene,abundance,CDR3nt,CDR3aa
TRBD2,TRBJ2-5,TRBV5-4,-,TGTGCCAGCAGCACCCCGACTAGCGGTCAAGAGACCCAGTACTTC,CASSTPTSGQETQYF
TRBD2,TRBJ2-7,TRBV11-2,-,TGTGCCAGCAGCAAAGCGGGAGGTACCTACGAGCAGTACTTC,CASSKAGGTYEQYF
TRBD1,TRBJ2-7,TRBV5-8,-,TGTGCCAGCAGCCCCTGGACAGGGATAGGGTCCTACGAGCAGTACTTC,CASSPWTGIGSYEQYF
TRBD2,TRBJ2-5,TRBV11-3,-,TGTGCCAGCAGCTTATCCAGCGGGGGTGAGACCCAGTACTTC,CASSLSSGGETQYF
-,TRBJ1-3,TRBV28,-,TGTGCCAGCAGTTTAGCTGTCCGCGGGTTTACTATAGATGGAAACACCATATATTTT,CASSLAVRGFTIDGNTIYF
-,TRBJ1-3,TRBV30,-,TGTGCCTGGAGTGCCGACAGGACACCATTGATGGCCTCTGGAAACACCATATATTTT,CAWSADRTPLMASGNTIYF
TRBD1,TRBJ2-5,TRBV6-1,-,TGTGCCAGCAGTGTGGGACAGGGGGGAGGCCAAGAGACCCAGTACTTC,CASSVGQGGGQETQYF
TRBD1,TRBJ2-7,TRBV9,-,TGTGCCAGCGGCTCCGGGACAGGGGTATACGAGCAGTACTTC,CASGSGTGVYEQYF
-,TRBJ1-2,TRBV11-1,-,TGTGCCACTGGGGTTCCGGGACAAAACTATGGCTACACCTTC,CATGVPGQNYGYTF
-,TRBJ2-6,TRBV9,-,TGTGCCAGCAGCCCCACGGCAGGTCGCTCTGGGGCCAACGTCCTGACTTTC,CASSPTAGRSGANVLTF
-,TRBJ1-5,TRBV2,-,TGTGCCAGCAGTGTGGGACTTCAGCCCCAGCATTTT,CASSVGLQPQHF
-,TRBJ2-7,TRBV24-1,once,TGTGCCACCAGTGATGGGGCGACTCGGGAGCAGTACTTC,CATSDGATREQYF
-,TRBJ2-7,TRBV6-5,-,TGTGCCAGCAGTTACTCCCGGTCTTTCTACGAGCAGTACTTC,CASSYSRSFYEQYF
TRBD1,TRBJ1-2,TRBV28,-,TGTGCCAGCAGACCCGCGACAGGGGGCTATGGCTACACCTTC,CASRPATGGYGYTF
TRBD1,TRBJ1-2,TRBV12-3/TRBV12-4,once,TGTGCCTCCGCGGGACAGGTGGGGTATGGCTACACCTTC,CASAGQVGYGYTF
TRBD1,TRBJ2-7,TRBV7-2,once,TGTGCCAGCAGTAAACAGGGGGCGCGGGAGCAGTACTTC,CASSKQGAREQYF
TRBD2,TRBJ2-7,TRBV2,-,TGTGCCAGCAGCTCCGGGACTAGCGAGCAGTACTTC,CASSSGTSEQYF
TRBD2,TRBJ2-3,TRBV7-3,-,TGTGCCAGCAGCTTGGGCGAAGCGGGGGGGCGAGGTACGCAGTATTTT,CASSLGEAGGRGTQYF
-,TRBJ2-7,TRBV11-2,-,TGTGCCAGCAGCCCCTCCCGGGCCTACGAGCAGTACTTC,CASSPSRAYEQYF
-,TRBJ2-1,TRBV7-3,-,TGTGCCAGCAGCGCCGGGACATCCAATGAGCAGTTCTTC,CASSAGTSNEQFF
-,TRBJ1-1,TRBV6-5,-,TGTGCCAGCAGCCACATGGGGGGGACTGAAGCTTTCTTT,CASSHMGGTEAFF
TRBD2,TRBJ2-5,TRBV6-4,-,TGTGCCAGCAGTGACGAGGTTGGGGGGGCCCAGTACTTC,CASSDEVGGAQYF
TRBD2,TRBJ2-7,TRBV30,-,TGTGCCTCCAGCGGGGGGGCCGGAGGTGGCTCCTACGAGCAGTACTTC,CASSGGAGGGSYEQYF
-,TRBJ2-6,TRBV28,-,TGTGCCAGCCTCGACAGTAGCTCTGGGGCCAACGTCCTGACTTTC,CASLDSSSGANVLTF
TRBD2,TRBJ2-1,TRBV19,-,TGTGCCAGTAGTATAGGCGGGGGGAATAACAATGAGCAGTTCTTC,CASSIGGGNNNEQFF
TRBD2,TRBJ2-1,TRBV20-1,-,TGCAGTGCTGGTGGGACTAGCGGGGGGGTACGTGAGCAGTTCTTC,CSAGGTSGGVREQFF
-,TRBJ2-4,TRBV18,-,TGTGCCAGCTCACCATCGAGGGACTTTATAGCCAAAAACATTCAGTACTTC,CASSPSRDFIAKNIQYF
-,TRBJ2-7,TRBV19,-,TGTGCCAGTAGTATCGGGATACCCTACGAGCAGTACTTC,CASSIGIPYEQYF
-,TRBJ2-2,TRBV2,-,TGTGCCAGCAGTGCTGGGCTAGCGCCGAACACCGGGGAGCTGTTTTTT,CASSAGLAPNTGELFF
-,TRBJ1-1,TRBV25-1,-,TGTGCCAGCAGTAGGGGCACTGAAGCTTTCTTT,CASSRGTEAFF
-,TRBJ2-1,TRBV5-1,-,TGCGCCAGCAGCTTCCGCGCGGGCAATGAGCAGTTCTTC,CASSFRAGNEQFF
-,TRBJ1-2,TRBV25-1,-,TGTGCCAGCAGTGTCCTCTTCGGGGATGGCTACACCTTC,CASSVLFGDGYTF
-,TRBJ2-1,TRBV7-3,once,TGTGCCAGCAGCCCCCGCGGGAACAATGAGCAGTTCTTC,CASSPRGNNEQFF
-,TRBJ1-6,TRBV7-2,-,TGTGCCAGCAGCTTATATCAGGGGAAGGATTCACCCCTCCACTTT,CASSLYQGKDSPLHF
-,TRBJ2-1,TRBV5-1,-,TGCGCCAGCAGCCTCCCAGACAATGAGCAGTTCTTC,CASSLPDNEQFF
-,TRBJ1-3,TRBV7-2,-,TGTGCCAGCAGCTTAGGAGGGCGGGGGAGTGGAAACACCATATATTTT,CASSLGGRGSGNTIYF
TRBD1,TRBJ1-6,TRBV18,-,TGTGCCAGCTCACCCGGCCAGGGGGCTAATTCACCCCTCCACTTT,CASSPGQGANSPLHF
-,TRBJ1-2,TRBV10-3,once,TGTGCCATCAGCACCAGATCAGGGCTTGGCTATGGCTACACCTTC,CAISTRSGLGYGYTF
TRBD1,TRBJ1-3,TRBV7-2,-,TGTGCCAGCAGTCCCACCGGGACAGGGAGAAACACCATATATTTT,CASSPTGTGRNTIYF
-,TRBJ2-3,TRBV7-2,-,TGTGCCAGCAGTCTAGGTTGGGGGGACTCTAGCACAGATACGCAGTATTTT,CASSLGWGDSSTDTQYF
TRBD1,TRBJ1-2,TRBV2,-,TGTGCCAGCCGAGCGGGACAGGCCTACTATGGCTACACCTTC,CASRAGQAYYGYTF
-,TRBJ1-1,TRBV27,-,TGTGCCAGCAGTTTAGACAGGTGGGGCACTGAAGCTTTCTTT,CASSLDRWGTEAFF